This is a list of T cell receptor beta chains from one sample in a study of cytomegalovirus exposure and HLA in healthy donors. This table comes from immunoSEQ multiplex PCR, and its TCRdb copy is limited to in-frame clones, with some not included. The sample has tens of thousands of clones, nearly 95% seen once; the top ten hold about 1.6%. The sample consisted of PBMCs. The receptors here all came from a man aged 18 to 30 in good health and CMV-seropositive. CDR3s include the opening cysteine and the closing phenylalanine or tryptophan. Fields, in order: CDR3 protein, CDR3 DNA, J gene, D gene, V gene, clone size. D genes are given only for firm matches. Expanded clones are given a class, and other clones once, few, many or no size at all.

CDR3aa: CAWSTAGASGNTIYF; CDR3nt: TGTGCCTGGAGCACAGCGGGGGCCTCTGGAAACACCATATATTTT; j_gene: TRBJ1-3; d_gene: .; v_gene: TRBV30; abundance: .
CDR3aa: CASSPARGSLDTEAFF; CDR3nt: TGTGCCAGCAGTCCCGCCAGGGGGTCCCTCGACACTGAAGCTTTCTTT; j_gene: TRBJ1-1; d_gene: TRBD1; v_gene: TRBV28; abundance: .
CDR3aa: CASGKTGLIMNTEAFF; CDR3nt: TGCGCCAGCGGGAAAACGGGACTGATCATGAACACTGAAGCTTTCTTT; j_gene: TRBJ1-1; d_gene: .; v_gene: TRBV4-1; abundance: .
CDR3aa: CASSTERPEQYF; CDR3nt: TGTGCCAGCAGTACCGAGAGGCCCGAGCAGTACTTC; j_gene: TRBJ2-7; d_gene: .; v_gene: TRBV2; abundance: .
CDR3aa: CASSPDRGDTQYF; CDR3nt: TGTGCCAGCTCACCGGATCGGGGAGATACGCAGTATTTT; j_gene: TRBJ2-3; d_gene: .; v_gene: TRBV18; abundance: .
CDR3aa: CASSLAGVGETQYF; CDR3nt: TGTGCCAGCAGTTTGGCGGGAGTTGGGGAGACCCAGTACTTC; j_gene: TRBJ2-5; d_gene: TRBD2; v_gene: TRBV27; abundance: once
CDR3aa: CASSLATGYPPNEKLFF; CDR3nt: TGTGCCAGCAGCTTAGCGACAGGGTATCCGCCTAATGAAAAACTGTTTTTT; j_gene: TRBJ1-4; d_gene: TRBD1; v_gene: TRBV11-2; abundance: .
CDR3aa: CASSLGTGSEAFF; CDR3nt: TGTGCCAGCAGCTTAGGGACAGGCTCTGAAGCTTTCTTT; j_gene: TRBJ1-1; d_gene: TRBD1; v_gene: TRBV11-2; abundance: .
CDR3aa: CASSLQGANTGELFF; CDR3nt: TGTGCCAGCAGCTTACAGGGGGCCAACACCGGGGAGCTGTTTTTT; j_gene: TRBJ2-2; d_gene: TRBD1; v_gene: TRBV11-3; abundance: .
CDR3aa: CASSLNGGRLSGANVLTF; CDR3nt: TGTGCCAGCAGCTTAAATGGAGGCAGACTCTCTGGGGCCAACGTCCTGACTTTC; j_gene: TRBJ2-6; d_gene: .; v_gene: TRBV7-3; abundance: .
CDR3aa: CASRTGLAGENEQFF; CDR3nt: TGTGCCAGCAGGACGGGACTAGCGGGAGAAAATGAGCAGTTCTTC; j_gene: TRBJ2-1; d_gene: TRBD2; v_gene: TRBV6-1; abundance: .
CDR3aa: CASSISPGYQPQHF; CDR3nt: TGTGCCAGTAGTATAAGCCCAGGGTACCAGCCCCAGCATTTT; j_gene: TRBJ1-5; d_gene: .; v_gene: TRBV19; abundance: .
CDR3aa: CASRLYLAATYEQYF; CDR3nt: TGCGCCAGCAGATTGTATTTAGCGGCGACCTACGAGCAGTACTTC; j_gene: TRBJ2-7; d_gene: .; v_gene: TRBV5-1; abundance: .
CDR3aa: CASSLSPSTGELFF; CDR3nt: TGCGCCAGCAGCCTTTCCCCTTCCACCGGGGAGCTGTTTTTT; j_gene: TRBJ2-2; d_gene: .; v_gene: TRBV5-1; abundance: .
CDR3aa: CASSLTSGRITDTQYF; CDR3nt: TGTGCCAGCAGCTTGACTAGCGGGAGGATCACAGATACGCAGTATTTT; j_gene: TRBJ2-3; d_gene: TRBD2; v_gene: TRBV2; abundance: .
CDR3aa: CASSQTGSGYTF; CDR3nt: TGTGCCAGCAGTCAGACAGGGTCTGGCTACACCTTC; j_gene: TRBJ1-2; d_gene: TRBD1; v_gene: TRBV6-5; abundance: .
CDR3aa: CASLSPFYNEQFF; CDR3nt: TGTGCCAGCCTTAGTCCCTTCTACAATGAGCAGTTCTTC; j_gene: TRBJ2-1; d_gene: .; v_gene: TRBV2; abundance: .
CDR3aa: CASSLPGQQETQYF; CDR3nt: TGTGCCAGCAGCTTACCAGGACAGCAAGAGACCCAGTACTTC; j_gene: TRBJ2-5; d_gene: .; v_gene: TRBV11-2; abundance: .
CDR3aa: CAISDREDQPQHF; CDR3nt: TGTGCCATCAGTGACAGGGAAGATCAGCCCCAGCATTTT; j_gene: TRBJ1-5; d_gene: .; v_gene: TRBV10-3; abundance: .
CDR3aa: CSVPLSAQFF; CDR3nt: TGCAGTGTCCCTCTTAGCGCGCAGTTCTTC; j_gene: TRBJ2-1; d_gene: .; v_gene: TRBV20-1; abundance: .
CDR3aa: CASSAGTVGGGANVLTF; CDR3nt: TGTGCCAGTAGTGCCGGGACAGTGGGAGGTGGGGCCAACGTCCTGACTTTC; j_gene: TRBJ2-6; d_gene: .; v_gene: TRBV19; abundance: .
CDR3aa: CASSLRGQETQYF; CDR3nt: TGTGCCAGCAGTTTACGGGGTCAGGAGACCCAGTACTTC; j_gene: TRBJ2-5; d_gene: .; v_gene: TRBV27; abundance: .
CDR3aa: CASSWDRGDTEAFF; CDR3nt: TGTGCCAGCAGTTGGGACAGGGGGGACACTGAAGCTTTCTTT; j_gene: TRBJ1-1; d_gene: TRBD1; v_gene: TRBV11-2; abundance: .
CDR3aa: CAISGKTGLGNEQFF; CDR3nt: TGTGCCATCAGTGGGAAGACAGGGTTGGGGAATGAGCAGTTCTTC; j_gene: TRBJ2-1; d_gene: TRBD1; v_gene: TRBV10-3; abundance: .
CDR3aa: CAWSRPGGGEDEKLFF; CDR3nt: TGTGCCTGGAGTCGTCCTGGCGGGGGCGAAGATGAAAAACTGTTTTTT; j_gene: TRBJ1-4; d_gene: .; v_gene: TRBV30; abundance: once
CDR3aa: CASSPGQGLRETQYF; CDR3nt: TGTGCCAGCAGCCCGGGACAGGGCCTTCGGGAGACCCAGTACTTC; j_gene: TRBJ2-5; d_gene: TRBD1; v_gene: TRBV7-3; abundance: .
CDR3aa: CASSLLGEDTQYF; CDR3nt: TGCGCCAGCAGCCTCTTAGGAGAAGATACGCAGTATTTT; j_gene: TRBJ2-3; d_gene: .; v_gene: TRBV4-1; abundance: .
CDR3aa: CASILDDTYGELFF; CDR3nt: TGTGCCAGCATCCTTGATGACACATACGGGGAGCTGTTTTTT; j_gene: TRBJ2-2; d_gene: .; v_gene: TRBV2; abundance: .
CDR3aa: CASSLSSGSSYNEQFF; CDR3nt: TGTGCCAGTAGTTTGTCTAGCGGGAGCTCCTACAATGAGCAGTTCTTC; j_gene: TRBJ2-1; d_gene: TRBD2; v_gene: TRBV19; abundance: .
CDR3aa: CAISESRGKGVSYGYTF; CDR3nt: TGTGCCATCAGTGAGTCGAGAGGGAAGGGGGTCAGCTATGGCTACACCTTC; j_gene: TRBJ1-2; d_gene: .; v_gene: TRBV10-3; abundance: few
CDR3aa: CASSPVEGLDGYTF; CDR3nt: TGTGCCAGCTCACCGGTGGAGGGTCTGGATGGCTACACCTTC; j_gene: TRBJ1-2; d_gene: .; v_gene: TRBV18; abundance: .
CDR3aa: CASSLYADGVTQYF; CDR3nt: TGTGCCAGCAGTTTATACGCGGACGGGGTGACGCAGTATTTT; j_gene: TRBJ2-3; d_gene: .; v_gene: TRBV28; abundance: .
CDR3aa: CASSVGGTQETQYF; CDR3nt: TGTGCCAGCAGCGTAGGTGGCACCCAAGAGACCCAGTACTTC; j_gene: TRBJ2-5; d_gene: .; v_gene: TRBV9; abundance: .
CDR3aa: CASSAPQGGADTQYF; CDR3nt: TGTGCCAGCAGTGCCCCCCAGGGAGGCGCAGATACGCAGTATTTT; j_gene: TRBJ2-3; d_gene: .; v_gene: TRBV6-6; abundance: .
CDR3aa: CASSSQGAVLGAGELFF; CDR3nt: TGTGCCAGCAGCTCTCAGGGGGCAGTTCTCGGGGCCGGGGAGCTGTTTTTT; j_gene: TRBJ2-2; d_gene: TRBD1; v_gene: TRBV5-6; abundance: .
CDR3aa: CASSWTGGDEQFF; CDR3nt: TGTGCCAGCAGCTGGACAGGGGGAGATGAGCAGTTCTTC; j_gene: TRBJ2-1; d_gene: TRBD1; v_gene: TRBV13; abundance: .
CDR3aa: CASRRSSGTYNEQFF; CDR3nt: TGTGCCAGTAGGCGATCCTCGGGAACCTACAATGAGCAGTTCTTC; j_gene: TRBJ2-1; d_gene: .; v_gene: TRBV19; abundance: .